This paragraph reports one T cell receptor (beta chain). Its specificity is unknown. This sample was included in a study of T cell repertoires in cytomegalovirus infection. Study details: Newly reported HLA-C-restricted and thoroughly characterized HLA-B-restricted CMV epitopes were employed. Evidence of both CMV infection and a matching HLA type came from public TCR beta signatures. General study points: What dominated the ex vivo response were HLA-C-restricted CMV-specific TCR beta clonotypes. Frequencies of public TCR beta families were cumulated, and this identified carriers of CMV plus the relevant HLA.

This CDR3 contains 14 residues. Germline assignment: CDR1 MNHEY and CDR2 SMNVEV (reference sequence). The V segment lost 6 bases and the J segment 6 bases; nucleotides outside the gene matches: 8. TCRdb reanalysed the reads using MiXCR and keeps one entry per CDR3 protein. The sample carries about 220,000 distinct CDR3 sequences, 35% to 45% recorded once. The specimen was CD8+ T cells from cultured PBMCs, collected from culture after CMV antigen stimulation. This clonotype was obtained from a human donor in good health (CMV status not recorded). Some clones in this sample may be carry-over from other donors' samples. The V gene is TRBV27, the J gene TRBJ2-1, with TRBD2 matching 7 bases. The CDR3 region is CASSWDYFGNEQFF. The CDR3 bases are TGTGCCAGCAGCTGGGACTATTTCGGCAATGAGCAGTTCTTC.